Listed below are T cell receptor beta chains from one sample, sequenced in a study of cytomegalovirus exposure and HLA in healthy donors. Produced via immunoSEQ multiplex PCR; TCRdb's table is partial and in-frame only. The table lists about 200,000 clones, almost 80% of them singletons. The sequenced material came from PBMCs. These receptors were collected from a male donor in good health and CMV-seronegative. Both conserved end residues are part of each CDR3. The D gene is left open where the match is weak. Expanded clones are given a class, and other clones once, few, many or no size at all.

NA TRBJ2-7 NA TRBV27 CASSLGAGFAYEQYF TGTGCCAGCAGTTTAGGAGCAGGGTTCGCCTACGAGCAGTACTTC
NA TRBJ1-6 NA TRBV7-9 CASSFEQPSYNSPLHF TGTGCCAGCAGCTTCGAACAACCCTCCTATAATTCACCCCTCCACTTT
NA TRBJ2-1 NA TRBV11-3 CASSLEGGSYNEQFF TGTGCCAGCAGCTTAGAAGGGGGATCCTACAATGAGCAGTTCTTC
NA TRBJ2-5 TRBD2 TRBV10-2 CASSESLAGVETQYF TGCGCCAGCAGTGAGTCGTTAGCGGGGGTGGAGACCCAGTACTTC
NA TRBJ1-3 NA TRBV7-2 CASSLGAGNTIYF TGTGCCAGCAGCTTAGGAGCTGGAAACACCATATATTTT
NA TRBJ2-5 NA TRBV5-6 CASSSGLFRETQYF TGTGCCAGCAGCTCGGGACTTTTCCGGGAGACCCAGTACTTC
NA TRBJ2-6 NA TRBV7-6 CASSFQLQGSGANVLTF TGTGCCAGCAGCTTTCAACTTCAGGGTTCAGGGGCCAACGTCCTGACTTTC
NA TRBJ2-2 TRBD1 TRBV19 CASRRGTGSAGELFF TGTGCCAGCCGGCGGGGGACAGGGTCGGCCGGGGAGCTGTTTTTT
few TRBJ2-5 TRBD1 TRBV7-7 CASSLAARGYETQYF TGTGCCAGCAGCTTAGCGGCCAGGGGGTACGAGACCCAGTACTTC
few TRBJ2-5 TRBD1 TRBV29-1 CSVGAGRGRETQYF TGCAGCGTTGGCGCCGGAAGGGGGCGAGAGACCCAGTACTTC
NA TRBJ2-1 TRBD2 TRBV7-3 CASSLIAGGSGNEQFF TGTGCCAGCAGCTTAATCGCGGGAGGTTCTGGCAATGAGCAGTTCTTC
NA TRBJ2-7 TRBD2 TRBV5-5 CASSLRRGDEQYF TGTGCCAGCAGCTTGCGGCGGGGGGACGAGCAGTACTTC
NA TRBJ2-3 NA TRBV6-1 CASSELGVSVRQDTQYF TGTGCCAGCAGTGAACTAGGTGTTTCCGTGCGGCAAGATACGCAGTATTTT
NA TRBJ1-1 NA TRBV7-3 CASSSDRNTEAFF TGTGCCAGCAGCTCAGACAGGAACACTGAAGCTTTCTTT
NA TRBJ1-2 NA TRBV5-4 CASSSPSDEYGYTF TGTGCCAGCAGCTCCCCATCAGATGAATATGGCTACACCTTC
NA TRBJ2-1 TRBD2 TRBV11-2 CASSLGPSGPYNEQFF TGTGCCAGCAGCTTAGGACCTAGCGGTCCTTACAATGAGCAGTTCTTC
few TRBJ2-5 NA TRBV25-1 CASSAREGAGETQYF TGTGCCAGCAGTGCCCGGGAGGGGGCTGGAGAGACCCAGTACTTC
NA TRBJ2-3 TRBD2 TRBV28 CASSSWTSGRTGTDTQYF TGTGCCAGCAGTTCTTGGACTAGCGGGAGAACGGGTACAGATACGCAGTATTTT
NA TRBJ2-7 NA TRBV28 CASSFTYEQYF TGTGCCAGCAGTTTCACCTACGAGCAGTACTTC
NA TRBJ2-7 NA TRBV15 CATSRGGQASYEQYF TGTGCCACCAGCAGGGGGGGGCAGGCAAGCTACGAGCAGTACTTC
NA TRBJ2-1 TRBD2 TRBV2 CASSPTSGDYNEQFF TGTGCCAGCAGTCCGACTAGCGGGGACTACAATGAGCAGTTCTTC
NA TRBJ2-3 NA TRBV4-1 CASSAGVADTQYF TGCGCCAGCAGCGCAGGGGTGGCAGATACGCAGTATTTT
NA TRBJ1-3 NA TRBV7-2 CASSLAQNRGNTIYF TGTGCCAGCAGCTTAGCGCAGAACAGGGGAAACACCATATATTTT
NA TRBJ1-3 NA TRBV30 CAWSVSGLGNTIYF TGTGCCTGGAGTGTATCAGGGTTAGGAAACACCATATATTTT
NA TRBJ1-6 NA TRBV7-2 CASSLLQAIDSPLHF TGTGCCAGCAGCTTACTACAGGCGATTGATTCACCCCTCCACTTT
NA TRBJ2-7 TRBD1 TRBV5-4 CASSSGTGRYEQYF TGTGCCAGCAGCTCTGGGACAGGCCGGTACGAGCAGTACTTC
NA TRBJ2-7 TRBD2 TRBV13 CASSGPSGGAGYEQYF TGTGCCAGCAGCGGACCTAGCGGGGGAGCAGGCTACGAGCAGTACTTC
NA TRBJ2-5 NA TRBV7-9 CASSRTATVETQYF TGTGCCAGCAGCCGGACAGCCACAGTCGAGACCCAGTACTTC
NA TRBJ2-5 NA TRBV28 CASSLSDVGQTQYF TGTGCCAGCAGTCTGTCGGACGTGGGGCAGACCCAGTACTTC
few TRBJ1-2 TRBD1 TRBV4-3 CASNMGTDLNYGYTF TGCGCCAGCAATATGGGGACAGACCTAAACTATGGCTACACCTTC
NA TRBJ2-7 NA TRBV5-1 CASSLRPGSSYEQYF TGCGCCAGCAGCTTGAGACCAGGTAGCTCCTACGAGCAGTACTTC
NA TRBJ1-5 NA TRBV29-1 CSVGQSQNQPQHF TGCAGCGTTGGACAGTCCCAAAATCAGCCCCAGCATTTT
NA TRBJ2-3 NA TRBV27 CASSLSGGLDTQYF TGTGCCAGCAGTTTATCCGGGGGGCTAGATACGCAGTATTTT
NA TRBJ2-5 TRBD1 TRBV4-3 CASSQDWGQGAETQYF TGCGCCAGCAGCCAAGATTGGGGCCAGGGGGCAGAGACCCAGTACTTC
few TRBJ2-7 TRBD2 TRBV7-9 CASSPSAVSGRFHYEQYF TGTGCCAGCAGCCCCTCAGCGGTTAGCGGGAGATTTCACTACGAGCAGTACTTC
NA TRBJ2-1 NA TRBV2 CASTPHRGEQFF TGTGCCAGCACCCCTCATAGGGGGGAGCAGTTCTTC
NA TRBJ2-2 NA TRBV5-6 CASSYTKFTGELFF TGTGCCAGCAGTTACACGAAATTCACCGGGGAGCTGTTTTTT
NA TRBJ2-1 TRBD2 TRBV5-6 CASSLGLAGGDEQFF TGTGCCAGCAGCCTCGGACTAGCGGGAGGGGATGAGCAGTTCTTC
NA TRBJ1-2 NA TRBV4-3 CASSQNGQLIYGYTF TGCGCCAGCAGCCAGAACGGACAGTTGATCTATGGCTACACCTTC
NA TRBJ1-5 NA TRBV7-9 CSSSDTVSDQPQHF TGTTCCAGCAGCGATACAGTAAGTGATCAGCCCCAGCATTTT
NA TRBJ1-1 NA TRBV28 CASSVPGAYTEAFF TGTGCCAGCAGTGTCCCAGGGGCTTATACTGAAGCTTTCTTT
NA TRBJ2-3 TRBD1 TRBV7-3 CASSFGQGGDTQYF TGTGCCAGCAGCTTCGGACAGGGTGGAGATACGCAGTATTTT
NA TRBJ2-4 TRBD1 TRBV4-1 CASSLSPGQGMLAKNIQYF TGCGCCAGCAGCCTATCACCGGGACAGGGGATGCTAGCCAAAAACATTCAGTACTTC
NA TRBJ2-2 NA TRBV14 CASSQARTVMNTGELFF TGTGCCAGCAGCCAAGCGCGGACAGTAATGAACACCGGGGAGCTGTTTTTT
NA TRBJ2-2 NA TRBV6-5 CASRAGNTGELFF TGTGCCAGCAGGGCGGGGAACACCGGGGAGCTGTTTTTT
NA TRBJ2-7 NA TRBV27 CASSLPGGEQYF TGTGCCAGCAGTTTACCCGGGGGCGAGCAGTACTTC